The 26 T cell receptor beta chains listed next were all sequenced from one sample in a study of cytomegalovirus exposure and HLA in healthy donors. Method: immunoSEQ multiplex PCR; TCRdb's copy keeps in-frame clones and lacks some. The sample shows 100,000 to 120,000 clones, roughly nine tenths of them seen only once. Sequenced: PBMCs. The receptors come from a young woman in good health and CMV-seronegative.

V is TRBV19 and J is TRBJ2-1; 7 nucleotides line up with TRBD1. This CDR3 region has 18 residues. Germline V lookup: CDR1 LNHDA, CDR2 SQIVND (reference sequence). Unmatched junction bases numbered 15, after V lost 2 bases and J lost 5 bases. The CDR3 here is CASSIWGPKGATNNEQFF. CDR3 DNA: TGTGCCAGTAGTATATGGGGCCCGAAGGGGGCCACCAACAATGAGCAGTTCTTC.

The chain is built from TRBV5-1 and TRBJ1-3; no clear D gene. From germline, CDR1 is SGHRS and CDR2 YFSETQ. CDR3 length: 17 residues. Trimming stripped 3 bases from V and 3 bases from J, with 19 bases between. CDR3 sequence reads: CASSSRPGMPLGNTIYF. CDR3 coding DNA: TGCGCCAGCAGCTCCCGCCCAGGTATGCCTCTTGGAAACACCATATATTTT.

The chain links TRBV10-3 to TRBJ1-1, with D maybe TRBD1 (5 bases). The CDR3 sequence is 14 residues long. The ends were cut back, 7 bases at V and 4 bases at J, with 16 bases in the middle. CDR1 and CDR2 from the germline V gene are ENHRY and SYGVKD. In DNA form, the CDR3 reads TGTGCCATCACACGGGGGGAGGGAGGCACTGAAGCTTTCTTT. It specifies CAITRGEGGTEAFF.

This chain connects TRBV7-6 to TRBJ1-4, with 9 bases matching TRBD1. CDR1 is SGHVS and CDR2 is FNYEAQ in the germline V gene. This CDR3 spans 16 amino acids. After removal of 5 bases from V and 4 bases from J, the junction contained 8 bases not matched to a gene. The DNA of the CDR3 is TGTGCCAGCAGCCTCGCCGGGACAGGGATTAATGAAAAACTGTTTTTT. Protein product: CASSLAGTGINEKLFF.

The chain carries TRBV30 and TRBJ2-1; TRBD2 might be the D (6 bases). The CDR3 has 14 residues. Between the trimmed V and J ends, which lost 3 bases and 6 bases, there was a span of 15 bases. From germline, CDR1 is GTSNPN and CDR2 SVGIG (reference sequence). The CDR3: CAWRGHEGGNEQFF. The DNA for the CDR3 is TGTGCCTGGAGGGGCCACGAGGGAGGCAATGAGCAGTTCTTC.

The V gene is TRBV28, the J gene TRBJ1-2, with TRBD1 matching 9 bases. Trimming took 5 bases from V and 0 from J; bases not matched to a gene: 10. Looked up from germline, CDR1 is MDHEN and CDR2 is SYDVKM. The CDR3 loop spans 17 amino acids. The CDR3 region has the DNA TGTGCCAGCAGTACTCCGGGACAGGGCCCTGCTAACTATGGCTACACCTTC. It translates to CASSTPGQGPANYGYTF.

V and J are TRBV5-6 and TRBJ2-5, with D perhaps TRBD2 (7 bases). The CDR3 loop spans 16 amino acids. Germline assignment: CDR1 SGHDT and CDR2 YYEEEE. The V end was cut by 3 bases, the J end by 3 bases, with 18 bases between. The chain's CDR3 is CASSSTSGGREETQYF. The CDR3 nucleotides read TGTGCCAGCAGCTCGACGTCCGGGGGGCGGGAAGAGACCCAGTACTTC.

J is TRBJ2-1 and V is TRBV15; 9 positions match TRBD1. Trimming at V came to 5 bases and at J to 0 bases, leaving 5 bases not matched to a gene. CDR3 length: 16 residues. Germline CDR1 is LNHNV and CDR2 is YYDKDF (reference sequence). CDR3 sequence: CATSPRTGASYNEQFF. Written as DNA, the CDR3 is TGTGCCACCAGCCCGCGGACAGGGGCCTCCTACAATGAGCAGTTCTTC.

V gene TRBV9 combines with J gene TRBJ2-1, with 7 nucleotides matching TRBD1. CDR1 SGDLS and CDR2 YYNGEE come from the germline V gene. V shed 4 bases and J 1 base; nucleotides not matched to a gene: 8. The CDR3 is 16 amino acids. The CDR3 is CASSLEVGQSYNEQFF. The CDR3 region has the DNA TGTGCCAGCAGCCTCGAGGTGGGACAGTCCTACAATGAGCAGTTCTTC.

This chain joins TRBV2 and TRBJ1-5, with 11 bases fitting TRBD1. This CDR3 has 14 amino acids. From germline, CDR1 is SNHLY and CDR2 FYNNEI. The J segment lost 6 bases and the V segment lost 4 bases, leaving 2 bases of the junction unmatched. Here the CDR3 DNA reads TGTGCCAGCAGTGGGACAGGGGGCTTTCAGCCCCAGCATTTT. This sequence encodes CASSGTGGFQPQHF.

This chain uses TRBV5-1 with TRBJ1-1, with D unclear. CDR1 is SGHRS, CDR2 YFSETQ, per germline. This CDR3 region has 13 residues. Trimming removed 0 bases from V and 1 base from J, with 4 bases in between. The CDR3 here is CASSLVKNTEAFF. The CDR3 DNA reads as TGCGCCAGCAGCTTGGTTAAGAACACTGAAGCTTTCTTT.

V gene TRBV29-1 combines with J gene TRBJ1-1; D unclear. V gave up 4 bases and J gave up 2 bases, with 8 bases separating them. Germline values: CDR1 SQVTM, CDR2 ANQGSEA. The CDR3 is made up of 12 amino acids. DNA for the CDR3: TGCAGCGTTGCGCAGTTCAACACTGAAGCTTTCTTT. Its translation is CSVAQFNTEAFF.

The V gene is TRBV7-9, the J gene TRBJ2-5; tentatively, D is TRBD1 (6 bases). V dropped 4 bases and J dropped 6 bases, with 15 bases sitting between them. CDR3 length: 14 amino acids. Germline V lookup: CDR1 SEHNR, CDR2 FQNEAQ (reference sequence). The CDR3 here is CASSSSDSFKTQYF. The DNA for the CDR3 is TGTGCCAGCAGCTCATCGGACAGCTTTAAGACCCAGTACTTC. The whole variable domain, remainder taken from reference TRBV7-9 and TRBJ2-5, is DTGVSQNPRHKITKRGQNVTFRCDPISEHNRLYWYRQTLGQGPEFLTYFQNEAQLEKSRLLSDRFSAERPKGSFSTLEIQRTEQGDSAMYLCASSSSDSFKTQYFGPGTRLLVL.

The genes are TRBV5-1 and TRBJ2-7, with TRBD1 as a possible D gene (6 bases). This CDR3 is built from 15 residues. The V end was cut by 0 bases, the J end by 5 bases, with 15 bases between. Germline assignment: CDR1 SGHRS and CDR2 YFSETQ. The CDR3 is CASSLVGLRTDEQYF. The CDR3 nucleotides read TGCGCCAGCAGCTTGGTTGGACTCCGGACAGACGAGCAGTACTTC.

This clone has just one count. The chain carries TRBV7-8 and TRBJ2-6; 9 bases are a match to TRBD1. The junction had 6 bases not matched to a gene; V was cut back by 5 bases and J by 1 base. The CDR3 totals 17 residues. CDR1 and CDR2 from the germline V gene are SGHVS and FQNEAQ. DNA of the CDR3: TGTGCCAGCAGCCCGGGACAGGGCCCTTCTGGGGCCAACGTCCTGACTTTC. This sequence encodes CASSPGQGPSGANVLTF.

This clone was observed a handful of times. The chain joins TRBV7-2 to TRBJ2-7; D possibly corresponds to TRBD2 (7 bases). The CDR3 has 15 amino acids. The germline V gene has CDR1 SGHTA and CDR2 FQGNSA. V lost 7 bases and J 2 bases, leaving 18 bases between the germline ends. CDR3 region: CASTPVGGGAYEQYF. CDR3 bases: TGTGCCAGCACCCCCGTCGGCGGGGGCGCCTACGAGCAGTACTTC. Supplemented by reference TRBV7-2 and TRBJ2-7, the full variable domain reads GAGVSQSPSNKVTEKGKDVELRCDPISGHTALYWYRQSLGQGLEFLIYFQGNSAPDKSGLPSDRFSAERTGGSVSTLTIQRTQQEDSAVYLCASTPVGGGAYEQYFGPGTRLTVT.

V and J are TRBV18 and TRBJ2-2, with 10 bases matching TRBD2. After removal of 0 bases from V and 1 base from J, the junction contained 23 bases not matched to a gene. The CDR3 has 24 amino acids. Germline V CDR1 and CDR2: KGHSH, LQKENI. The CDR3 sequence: CASSPPLRVVAGGRVRKNTGELFF. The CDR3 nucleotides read TGTGCCAGCTCACCACCTCTTCGGGTGGTAGCGGGAGGCCGGGTCAGAAAGAACACCGGGGAGCTGTTTTTT.

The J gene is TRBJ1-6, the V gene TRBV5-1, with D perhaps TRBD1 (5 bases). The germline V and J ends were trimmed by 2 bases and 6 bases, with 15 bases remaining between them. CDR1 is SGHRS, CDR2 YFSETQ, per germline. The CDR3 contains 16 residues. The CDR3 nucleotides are TGCGCCAGCAGCTTCAGGCAGGGAATTGGTAATTCACCCCTCCACTTT. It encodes CASSFRQGIGNSPLHF.

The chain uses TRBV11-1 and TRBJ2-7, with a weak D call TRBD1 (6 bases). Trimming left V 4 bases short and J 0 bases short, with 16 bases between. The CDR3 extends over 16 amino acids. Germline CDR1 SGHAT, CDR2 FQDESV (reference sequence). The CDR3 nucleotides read TGTGCCAGCAGCTACAGTCCCGGGACACTCTCCTACGAGCAGTACTTC. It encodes CASSYSPGTLSYEQYF.

CDR3 residues: CASSQDAVAGYNEQFF. DNA of the CDR3: TGTGCCAGCAGCCAAGATGCGGTAGCGGGCTACAATGAGCAGTTCTTC. This rearrangement joins TRBV4-2 to TRBJ2-1; 7 positions match TRBD2. The V segment lost 0 bases and the J segment 3 bases; nucleotides outside the gene matches: 5. CDR3 length equals 16 residues. The germline CDR1 and CDR2 sequences are LGHNA and YNFKEQ.

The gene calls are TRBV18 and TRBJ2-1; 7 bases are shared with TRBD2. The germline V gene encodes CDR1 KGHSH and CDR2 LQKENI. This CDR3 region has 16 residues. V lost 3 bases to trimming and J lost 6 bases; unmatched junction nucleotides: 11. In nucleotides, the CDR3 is TGTGCCAGCTCACCCATTAATGCGGGAGCGCGCAATGAGCAGTTCTTC. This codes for CASSPINAGARNEQFF.

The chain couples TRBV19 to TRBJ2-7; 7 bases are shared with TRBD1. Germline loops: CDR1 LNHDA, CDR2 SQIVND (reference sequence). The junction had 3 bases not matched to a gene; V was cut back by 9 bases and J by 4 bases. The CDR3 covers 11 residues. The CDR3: CASGDSYEQYF. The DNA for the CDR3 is TGTGCCAGCGGGGACAGTTACGAGCAGTACTTC. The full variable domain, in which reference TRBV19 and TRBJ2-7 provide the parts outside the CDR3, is DGGITQSPKYLFRKEGQNVTLSCEQNLNHDAMYWYRQDPGQGLRLIYYSQIVNDFQKGDIAEGYSVSREKKESFPLTVTSAQKNPTAFYLCASGDSYEQYFGPGTRLTVT.

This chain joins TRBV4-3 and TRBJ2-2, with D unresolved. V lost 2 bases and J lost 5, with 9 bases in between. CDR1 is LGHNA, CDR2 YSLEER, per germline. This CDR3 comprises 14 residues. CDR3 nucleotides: TGCGCCAGCAGCCAAACCGGAGCAACCGGGGAGCTGTTTTTT. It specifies CASSQTGATGELFF.

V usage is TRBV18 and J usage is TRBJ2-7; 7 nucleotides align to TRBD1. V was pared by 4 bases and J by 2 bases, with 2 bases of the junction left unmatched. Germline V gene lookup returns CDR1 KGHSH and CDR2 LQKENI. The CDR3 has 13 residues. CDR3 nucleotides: TGTGCCAGCTCACGGGGACAGACCTACGAGCAGTACTTC. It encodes CASSRGQTYEQYF.

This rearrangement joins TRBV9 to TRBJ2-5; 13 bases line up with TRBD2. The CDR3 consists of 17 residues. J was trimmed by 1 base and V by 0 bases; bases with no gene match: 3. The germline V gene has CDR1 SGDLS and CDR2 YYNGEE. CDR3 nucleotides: TGTGCCAGCAGCGTAGCAACTAGCGGGAGGGGCCAAGAGACCCAGTACTTC. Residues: CASSVATSGRGQETQYF.

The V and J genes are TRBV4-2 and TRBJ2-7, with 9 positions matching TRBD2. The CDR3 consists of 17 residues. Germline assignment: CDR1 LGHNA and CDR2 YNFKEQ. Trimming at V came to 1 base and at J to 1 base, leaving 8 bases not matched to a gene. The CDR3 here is CASSQGLSTSGSYEQYF. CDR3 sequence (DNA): TGTGCCAGCAGCCAAGGGCTTTCGACTAGCGGATCCTACGAGCAGTACTTC.